One sample yielded the 31 T cell receptor beta chains listed below, sequenced in a study of T cell responses to AZD1222 COVID-19 vaccine. Sequenced by immunoSEQ multiplex PCR; TCRdb stores in-frame clones only, minus some. This table holds about 51,000 clones, roughly 90% found once. The source material was peripheral blood, sampled 28 days after the second AZD1222 dose. The receptors stem from an adult who received the AZD1222 COVID-19 vaccine.

The gene calls are TRBV28 and TRBJ2-7; perhaps TRBD2 as D (5 bases). Germline CDR1 reads MDHEN; CDR2 reads SYDVKM. Trimming removed 1 base from V and 4 bases from J, with 17 bases in between. The CDR3 covers 16 residues. CDR3 bases: TGTGCCAGCAGTTTATCGAGCGGTTACTTCAGTTACGAGCAGTACTTC. The encoded protein is CASSLSSGYFSYEQYF.

J is TRBJ1-4 and V is TRBV5-4; possible D gene TRBD1, 5 bases. The germline V gene has CDR1 SGHNT and CDR2 YYREEE (reference sequence). Trimming took off 0 bases at V and 2 bases at J, with 11 bases between the two ends. This CDR3 spans 16 amino acids. CDR3 in amino acids: CASSLAGPGTNEKLFF. CDR3 DNA sequence: TGTGCCAGCAGCTTGGCGGGGCCGGGGACTAATGAAAAACTGTTTTTT.

The gene calls are TRBV3-1 (or the pseudogene TRBV3-2) and TRBJ2-7; the match to TRBD2 covers 14 bases. The ends lost 4 bases at V and 9 bases at J; junction bases unmatched: 8. CDR3 length: 15 amino acids. Germline V CDR1 and CDR2: LGHDT, YNNKEL (reference sequence). The DNA for the CDR3 is TGTGCCAGCAGCCCCCAGGGACTAGCGGGAGCAGTGCAGTACTTC. This codes for CASSPQGLAGAVQYF.

V usage is TRBV27 and J usage is TRBJ2-7; D possibly corresponds to TRBD2 (6 bases). CDR1 is MNHEY, CDR2 SMNVEV, per germline (reference sequence). CDR3 size: 14 residues. Deletions cut 8 bases from V and 0 bases from J, with 14 bases between. This CDR3 reads CASWVGGVSYEQYF. The CDR3 nucleotides are TGTGCCAGCTGGGTGGGGGGTGTCTCCTACGAGCAGTACTTC.

This chain connects TRBV3-1 (or the pseudogene TRBV3-2) to TRBJ1-1; the D gene is possibly TRBD1 (6 bases). This CDR3 comprises 14 residues. Germline assignment: CDR1 LGHDT and CDR2 YNNKEL (reference sequence). The V and J ends lost 6 bases and 3 bases respectively, with 14 bases between them. The CDR3 coding sequence is TGTGCCAGCAGAAAACAGGGTAGGGACACTGAAGCTTTCTTT. This encodes CASRKQGRDTEAFF.

The CDR3 sequence: CASSYVMGGGYTF. The CDR3 nucleotides are TGTGCCAGCAGTTACGTGATGGGGGGAGGCTACACCTTC. The chain combines TRBV6-6 with TRBJ1-2, with D possibly matching TRBD1 (5 bases). Germline lookup yields CDR1 MNHNY and CDR2 SVGAGI (reference sequence). V gave up 2 bases and J gave up 8 bases, with 12 bases separating them. The CDR3 spans 13 residues.

For the CDR3, the DNA is TGTGCCAGCCAGGGGACAGGTACCTACAATGAGCAGTTCTTC. This gives the protein CASQGTGTYNEQFF. The V gene is TRBV2, the J gene TRBJ2-1; the match to TRBD1 covers 8 bases. Per germline, CDR1 SNHLY and CDR2 FYNNEI. The length of the CDR3 is 14 residues. The junction had 5 bases not matched to a gene; V was cut back by 8 bases and J by 2 bases.

This clone was seen once. Other DNA sequences in the same sample also yield this CDR3. This chain uses TRBV6-5 with TRBJ2-1, with 8 bases matching TRBD2. Per the germline V gene, CDR1 is MNHEY and CDR2 is SVGAGI. The length of the CDR3 is 15 residues. V shed 3 bases and J 3 bases; nucleotides not matched to a gene: 4. The CDR3 DNA is TGTGCCAGCAGTTATTCGGCGGGAGGCTACAATGAGCAGTTCTTC. Its protein is CASSYSAGGYNEQFF.

The V call is TRBV23-1, the J call TRBJ2-7; either TRBD1 or TRBD2 may supply D (5 bases each). TRBV23-1 is marked as an open reading frame, function uncertain. V was clipped by 3 bases and J by 0 bases, with 12 bases between them. The CDR3 consists of 15 residues. The CDR3 DNA reads TGCGCCAGCAGTCATCCGGGACGAAGCTCCTACGAGCAGTACTTC. Its protein product is CASSHPGRSSYEQYF.

CDR3 residues: CASRRDRGFYEQYF. The CDR3, as DNA: TGTGCCAGCAGACGGGACAGGGGGTTTTACGAGCAGTACTTC. The rearrangement links TRBV6-5 to TRBJ2-7; 11 bases line up with TRBD1. CDR1 is MNHEY, CDR2 SVGAGI, per germline. The CDR3 contains 14 residues. The junction had 5 bases not matched to a gene; V was cut back by 6 bases and J by 4 bases.

The chain has TRBV5-1 and TRBJ1-1, with 7 bases that match TRBD1. Germline loops: CDR1 SGHRS, CDR2 YFSETQ. Trimming at V came to 2 bases and at J to 1 base, leaving 5 bases not matched to a gene. This CDR3 is 15 amino acids long. Here the CDR3 reads CASSLQGRGNTEAFF. In DNA form, the CDR3 reads TGCGCCAGCAGCTTACAGGGGAGGGGGAACACTGAAGCTTTCTTT. Filled out from reference TRBV5-1 and TRBJ1-1, the complete variable domain reads KAGVTQTPRYLIKTRGQQVTLSCSPISGHRSVSWYQQTPGQGLQFLFEYFSETQRNKGNFPGRFSGRQFSNSRSEMNVSTLELGDSALYLCASSLQGRGNTEAFFGQGTRLTVV.

The J gene is TRBJ2-3, the V gene TRBV7-2; 7 nucleotides align to TRBD2. CDR1 and CDR2 from the germline V gene are SGHTA and FQGNSA. The CDR3 spans 15 residues. The J segment lost 4 bases and the V segment lost 5 bases, leaving 9 bases of the junction unmatched. The CDR3 reads CASSAGLGGADTQYF. CDR3 sequence (DNA): TGTGCCAGCAGCGCAGGACTGGGAGGGGCAGATACGCAGTATTTT.

This chain joins TRBV3-1 (or the pseudogene TRBV3-2) and TRBJ2-1; TRBD1 matches 9 bases. The CDR3 has 18 amino acids. Germline assignment: CDR1 LGHDT and CDR2 YNNKEL (reference sequence). Trimming at V came to 3 bases and at J to 0 bases, leaving 9 bases not matched to a gene. The CDR3 DNA is TGTGCCAGCAGCCAGAGAAGACAGGGGGTAAGCTCCTACAATGAGCAGTTCTTC. Protein product: CASSQRRQGVSSYNEQFF.

The chain employs TRBV15 and TRBJ1-5, with a weak D call TRBD1 (5 bases). Germline CDR1 and CDR2: LNHNV and YYDKDF (reference sequence). Trimming shortened V by 0 bases and J by 2 bases, and 5 bases separated the two germline ends. The CDR3 runs to 14 residues. This CDR3 reads CATSRDRGNQPQHF. CDR3 sequence (DNA): TGTGCCACCAGCAGAGACAGGGGCAATCAGCCCCAGCATTTT.

The chain couples TRBV5-8 to TRBJ1-6; no reliable D call. CDR1 SGHTS and CDR2 YDEGEE come from the germline V gene. V lost 7 bases to trimming and J lost 6 bases, with 14 bases between them. The CDR3 runs 14 residues. CDR3 amino acids: CASSRGRLNSPLHF. The CDR3 DNA reads as TGTGCCAGCTCTCGAGGGCGGCTTAATTCACCCCTCCACTTT. Full variable domain (missing parts from reference TRBV5-8 and TRBJ1-6): EAGVTQSPTHLIKTRGQQATLRCSPISGHTSVYWYQQALGLGLQFLLWYDEGEERNRGNFPPRFSGRQFPNYSSELNVNALELEDSALYLCASSRGRLNSPLHFGNGTRLTVT.

The chain couples TRBV30 to TRBJ2-7; TRBD2 agrees at 7 bases. This CDR3 region has 17 residues. With 0 bases clipped from V and 6 bases from J, the junction kept 17 bases outside the gene matches. CDR1 is GTSNPN, CDR2 SVGIG, per germline (reference sequence). CDR3 sequence (DNA): TGTGCCTGGAGTGTACAGGCTGCGGGGGTAACCTTCGCCGAGCAGTACTTC. As protein: CAWSVQAAGVTFAEQYF. Based on the CDR3 plus reference TRBV30 and TRBJ2-7, the full variable domain is SQTIHQWPATLVQPVGSPLSLECTVEGTSNPNLYWYRQAAGRGLQLLFYSVGIGQISSEVPQNLSASRPQDRQFILSSKKLLLSDSGFYLCAWSVQAAGVTFAEQYFGPGTRLTVT.

J is TRBJ1-4 and V is TRBV7-2; TRBD1 agrees at 10 bases. The V gene end was trimmed by 6 bases and the J gene end by 7 bases; junction bases not matched to a gene: 11. Germline values: CDR1 SGHTA, CDR2 FQGNSA. The CDR3 covers 16 residues. The CDR3 region is CASSPHGGQGSEKLFF. In nucleotides, the CDR3 is TGTGCCAGCAGTCCTCACGGGGGACAGGGGAGTGAAAAACTGTTTTTT.

The rearrangement uses TRBV6-5 and TRBJ1-2; D is perhaps TRBD1 (5 bases). CDR1 and CDR2 from the germline V gene are MNHEY and SVGAGI. This CDR3 is built from 15 residues. Trimming took off 0 bases at V and 4 bases at J, with 12 bases between the two ends. The chain's CDR3 is CASSYSGGGGYGYTF. DNA of the CDR3: TGTGCCAGCAGTTACTCCGGGGGGGGTGGCTATGGCTACACCTTC.

The chain employs TRBV7-2 and TRBJ2-7, with a possible D match to TRBD2 (5 bases). Germline V gives CDR1 SGHTA, CDR2 FQGNSA. This CDR3 has 13 amino acids. V lost 5 bases and J 7 bases, leaving 15 bases between the germline ends. As DNA, the CDR3 is TGTGCCAGCAGCGTCGAAAGGTCGGGGGAGCAGTACTTC. Translating gives CASSVERSGEQYF.

V usage is TRBV7-2 and J usage is TRBJ1-6; 10 positions agree with TRBD1. Germline V CDR1 and CDR2: SGHTA, FQGNSA. V was clipped by 4 bases and J by 9 bases; unmatched bases: 6. This CDR3 region has 15 residues. CDR3 loop: CASSSFRDRGSPLHF. CDR3 DNA: TGTGCCAGCAGCTCGTTCCGGGACAGGGGTTCACCCCTCCACTTT.

The V gene is TRBV6-5, the J gene TRBJ1-5, with D possibly TRBD1 on 5 matching bases. Trimming removed 5 bases from V and 4 bases from J, with 15 bases in between. Germline CDR1 and CDR2: MNHEY and SVGAGI. The CDR3 is 15 amino acids. The chain's CDR3 is CASSHGAASNQPQHF. CDR3 DNA: TGTGCCAGCAGTCATGGGGCGGCCTCTAATCAGCCCCAGCATTTT.

This clone appeared a single time. J is TRBJ1-1 and V is TRBV5-4, with unresolved D. CDR1 SGHNT and CDR2 YYREEE come from the germline V gene (reference sequence). The V and J ends lost 6 bases and 3 bases respectively, with 21 bases between them. CDR3 size: 16 residues. CDR3 DNA sequence: TGTGCCAGCAACCACATGAAGCTTGGAACCTACACTGAAGCTTTCTTT. It specifies CASNHMKLGTYTEAFF.

This rearrangement joins TRBV3-1 (or the pseudogene TRBV3-2) to TRBJ2-7, with TRBD2 as a possible D gene (5 bases). CDR1 and CDR2 (germline): LGHDT, YNNKEL (reference sequence). The germline V and J ends were trimmed by 1 base and 2 bases, with 9 bases remaining between them. This CDR3 region has 14 residues. CDR3 in DNA: TGTGCCAGCAGCCAAGCTACCGGGGCCTACGAGCAGTACTTC. This codes for CASSQATGAYEQYF.

The gene calls are TRBV30 and TRBJ1-6, with D uncertain. Trimming stripped 0 bases from V and 7 bases from J, with 7 bases between. The CDR3 runs to 13 residues. Germline CDR1 and CDR2: GTSNPN and SVGIG (reference sequence). CDR3 region: CAWSVWRNSPLHF. CDR3 DNA sequence: TGTGCCTGGAGTGTTTGGAGGAATTCACCCCTCCACTTT.

This rearrangement joins TRBV7-2 to TRBJ2-7; 12 nucleotides agree with TRBD2. The V and J ends lost 5 bases and 3 bases, in that order; junction bases with no gene match: 5. Germline-derived CDR1 and CDR2 are SGHTA and FQGNSA. The CDR3 is 15 amino acids. The chain's CDR3 is CASSLRTSGDYEQYF. The CDR3, as DNA: TGTGCCAGCAGCCTACGGACTAGCGGGGACTACGAGCAGTACTTC.

Points on this clone: One end of the junction does not line up with germline, which may come from a read error. The chain is built from TRBV2 and TRBJ2-5; TRBD2 aligns across 13 bases. The length of the CDR3 is 18 residues. Germline CDR1 reads SNHLY; CDR2 reads FYNNEI. For the CDR3, the DNA is TGTGCCAGCAGCGAAGAACCGGGACTAGCGGGAAGGGAAGAGACCCAGTACTTC. Translated: CASSEEPGLAGREETQYF.

The CDR3 region has the DNA TGTGCCAGCAAGGCAGGGGCGAACACCGGGGAGCTGTTTTTT. The encoded protein is CASKAGANTGELFF. The chain couples TRBV6-5 to TRBJ2-2, with D maybe TRBD1 (6 bases). The germline V gene encodes CDR1 MNHEY and CDR2 SVGAGI. Trimming left V 7 bases short and J 0 bases short, with 9 bases between. CDR3 length equals 14 residues.

The rearrangement links TRBV5-1 to TRBJ1-2; D ambiguous. Germline loops: CDR1 SGHRS, CDR2 YFSETQ. V dropped 0 bases and J dropped 8 bases, with 17 bases sitting between them. CDR3 length: 15 residues. The CDR3 nucleotides are TGCGCCAGCAGCTTGGCTCCCGGGCAAAGGGAAGGCTACACCTTC. Its protein product is CASSLAPGQREGYTF.

The chain employs TRBV5-5 and TRBJ2-7; D might be TRBD1 (5 bases). This CDR3 has 14 residues. Germline V lookup: CDR1 SGHKS, CDR2 YYEKEE (reference sequence). With 2 bases removed from V and 2 bases from J, the gap between germline ends came to 11 bases. CDR3 region: CASSLPGQTYEQYF. CDR3 coding DNA: TGTGCCAGCAGCTTACCTGGACAAACCTACGAGCAGTACTTC. Together with reference TRBV5-5 and TRBJ2-7, the CDR3 gives the full variable domain: DAGVTQSPTHLIKTRGQQVTLRCSPISGHKSVSWYQQVLGQGPQFIFQYYEKEERGRGNFPDRFSARQFPNYSSELNVNALLLGDSALYLCASSLPGQTYEQYFGPGTRLTVT.

The rearrangement links TRBV9 to TRBJ2-1, with 10 bases that match TRBD2. The CDR3 is 14 residues long. V lost 1 base, J lost 6 bases, and 1 base stayed unmatched. Germline values: CDR1 SGDLS, CDR2 YYNGEE. The DNA for the CDR3 is TGTGCCAGCAGCGTACTAGCGGGAGCCAATGAGCAGTTCTTC. Translation: CASSVLAGANEQFF. The full variable domain, completed using reference TRBV9 and TRBJ2-1, is DSGVTQTPKHLITATGQRVTLRCSPRSGDLSVYWYQQSLDQGLQFLIQYYNGEERAKGNILERFSAQQFPDLHSELNLSSLELGDSALYFCASSVLAGANEQFFGPGTRLTVL.

The chain links TRBV28 to TRBJ1-3, with TRBD1 matching over 10 bases. Germline V gene sequence: CDR1 MDHEN, CDR2 SYDVKM. V trimming: 5 bases; J trimming: 4 bases; junction bases outside the gene matches: 8. This CDR3 has 16 amino acids. The CDR3: CASSPPGQGRGNTIYF. In nucleotides, the CDR3 is TGTGCCAGCAGTCCCCCGGGACAGGGGAGGGGAAACACCATATATTTT.